What follows is one TCR beta chain and its context. Its antigen remains unidentified. Trimming stripped 0 bases from V and 0 bases from J, with 6 bases between. CDR1 and CDR2 from the germline V gene are MDHEN and SYDVKM. The CDR3 is made up of 16 amino acids. The record originates from a study of blood T cells in healthy people across ages. Through a sample-barcoded 5' primer and a J-beta primer mix, a second PCR was run for roughly 7 to 12 cycles. TCRdb called the 5' RACE reads again in MiXCR, with one record for every CDR3 protein. This table has about 1 million distinct CDR3 sequences, 40% to 45% appearing once. Study outcomes and limitations: Samples with more naive T cells showed higher observed beta diversity.

Ranging in age from roughly 6 to 100, the donors were healthy Caucasian individuals from Russia. The sequenced sample was blood. This clonotype originated in a woman aged 55-70 years in good health. J is TRBJ2-6 and V is TRBV28; D not certain. The CDR3, as DNA: TGTGCCAGCAGTTTATGGCAGTCCTCTGGGGCCAACGTCCTGACTTTC. Protein: CASSLWQSSGANVLTF.